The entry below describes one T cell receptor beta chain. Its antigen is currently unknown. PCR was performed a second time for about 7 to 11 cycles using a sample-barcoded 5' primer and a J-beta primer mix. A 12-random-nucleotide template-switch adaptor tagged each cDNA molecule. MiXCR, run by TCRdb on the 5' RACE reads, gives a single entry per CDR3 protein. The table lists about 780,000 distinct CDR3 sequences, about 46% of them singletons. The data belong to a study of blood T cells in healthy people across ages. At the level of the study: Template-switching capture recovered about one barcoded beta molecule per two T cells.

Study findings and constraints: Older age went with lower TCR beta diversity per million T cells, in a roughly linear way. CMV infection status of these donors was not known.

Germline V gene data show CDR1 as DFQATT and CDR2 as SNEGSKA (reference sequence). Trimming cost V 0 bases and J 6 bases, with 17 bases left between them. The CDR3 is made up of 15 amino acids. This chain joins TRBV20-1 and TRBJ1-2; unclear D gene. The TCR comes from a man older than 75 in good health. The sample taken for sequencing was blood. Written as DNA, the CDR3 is TGCAGTGCTAGAGAACCGGGGTCGTCTTCTAATGGCTACACCTTC. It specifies CSAREPGSSSNGYTF.